The clone carrying this T cell receptor (beta chain) was seen a single time. The table came from immunoSEQ multiplex PCR; TCRdb's copy has only in-frame clones and leaves some out. The table lists under 250,000 clones, roughly 91% of them singletons. The sample originates from a study of blood T cell repertoires in COVID-19. Study background: Sites across the United States, Italy and Spain contributed samples from acute and convalescent COVID-19. From T cells, B-cell-depleted T cells, or PBMCs came the material, which was cDNA or gDNA.

Germline CDR1 and CDR2: SNHLY and FYNNEI. The V end lost 4 bases, the J end lost 0 bases, and 10 bases lay between the germline ends. The CDR3 runs 15 residues. The V and J genes are TRBV2 and TRBJ2-1; D remains ambiguous. The clonotype was recovered from a woman aged 25 to 39 with acute COVID-19. The sequencing input was PBMCs or T cells enriched from blood (not recorded which). The CDR3 loop is CASSVGTASYNEQFF. The CDR3 DNA reads TGTGCCAGCAGTGTTGGAACAGCCTCCTACAATGAGCAGTTCTTC.